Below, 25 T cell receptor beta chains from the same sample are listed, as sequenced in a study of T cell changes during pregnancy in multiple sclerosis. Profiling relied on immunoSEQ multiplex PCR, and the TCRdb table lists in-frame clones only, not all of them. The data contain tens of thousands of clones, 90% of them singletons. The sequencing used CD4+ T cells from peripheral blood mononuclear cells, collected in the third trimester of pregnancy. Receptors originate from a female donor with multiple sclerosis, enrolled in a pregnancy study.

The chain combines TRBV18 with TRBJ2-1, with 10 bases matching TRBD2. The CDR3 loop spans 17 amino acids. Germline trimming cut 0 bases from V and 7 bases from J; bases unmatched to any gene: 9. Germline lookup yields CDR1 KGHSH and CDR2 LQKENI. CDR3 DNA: TGTGCCAGCTCACCACCCATCCTAGCGGGAGTTTTGAATGAGCAGTTCTTC. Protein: CASSPPILAGVLNEQFF.

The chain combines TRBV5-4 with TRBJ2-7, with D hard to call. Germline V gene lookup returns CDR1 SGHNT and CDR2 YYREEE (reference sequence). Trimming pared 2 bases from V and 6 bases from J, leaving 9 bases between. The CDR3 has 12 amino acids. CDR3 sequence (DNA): TGTGCCAGCAGCTTCCCAGGTCTCGAGCAGTACTTC. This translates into CASSFPGLEQYF.

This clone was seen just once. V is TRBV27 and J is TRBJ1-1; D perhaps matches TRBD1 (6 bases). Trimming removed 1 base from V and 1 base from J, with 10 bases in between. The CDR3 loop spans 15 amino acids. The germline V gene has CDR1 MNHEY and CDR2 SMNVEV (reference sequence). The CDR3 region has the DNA TGTGCCAGCAGTTTATTAGGGGGTTCGAACACTGAAGCTTTCTTT. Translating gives CASSLLGGSNTEAFF.

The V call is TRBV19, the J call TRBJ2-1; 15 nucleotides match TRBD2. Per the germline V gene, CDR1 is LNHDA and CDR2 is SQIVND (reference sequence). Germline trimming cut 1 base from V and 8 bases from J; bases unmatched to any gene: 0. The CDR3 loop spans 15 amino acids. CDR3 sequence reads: CASSIGTSGRDEQFF. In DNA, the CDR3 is TGTGCCAGTAGTATAGGGACTAGCGGGAGGGATGAGCAGTTCTTC.

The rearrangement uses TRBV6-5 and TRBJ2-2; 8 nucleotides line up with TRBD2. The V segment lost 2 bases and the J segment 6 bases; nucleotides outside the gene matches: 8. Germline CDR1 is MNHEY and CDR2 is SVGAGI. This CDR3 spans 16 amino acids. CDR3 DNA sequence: TGTGCCAGCAGTTACCGTTCCGGGACTAGTGCCGGGGAGCTGTTTTTT. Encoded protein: CASSYRSGTSAGELFF.

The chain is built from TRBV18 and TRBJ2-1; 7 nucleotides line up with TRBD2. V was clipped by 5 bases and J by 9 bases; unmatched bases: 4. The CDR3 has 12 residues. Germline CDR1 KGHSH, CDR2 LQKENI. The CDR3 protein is CASSDTSAEQFF. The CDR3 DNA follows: TGTGCCAGCTCAGACACTAGCGCTGAGCAGTTCTTC.

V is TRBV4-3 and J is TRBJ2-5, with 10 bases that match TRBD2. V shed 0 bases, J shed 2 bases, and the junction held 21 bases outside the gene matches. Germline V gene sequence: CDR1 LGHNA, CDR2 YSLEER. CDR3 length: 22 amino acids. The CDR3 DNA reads TGCGCCAGCAGCCAAGATCTGGGGCTAGCGGGAGCGCTCCGATCCTTTCAAGAGACCCAGTACTTC. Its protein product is CASSQDLGLAGALRSFQETQYF.

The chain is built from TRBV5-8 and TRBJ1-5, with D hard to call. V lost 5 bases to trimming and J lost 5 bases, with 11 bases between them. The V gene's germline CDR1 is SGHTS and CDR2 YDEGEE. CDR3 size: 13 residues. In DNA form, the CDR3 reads TGTGCCAGCAGTGATGACATCTATCAGCCCCAGCATTTT. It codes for CASSDDIYQPQHF.

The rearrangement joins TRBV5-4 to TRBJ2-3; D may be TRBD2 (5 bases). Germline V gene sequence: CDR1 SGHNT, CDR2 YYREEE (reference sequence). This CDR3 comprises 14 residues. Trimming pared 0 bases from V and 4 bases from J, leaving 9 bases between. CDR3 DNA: TGTGCCAGCAGCTTGGGGTTAGCGCCAGATACGCAGTATTTT. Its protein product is CASSLGLAPDTQYF.

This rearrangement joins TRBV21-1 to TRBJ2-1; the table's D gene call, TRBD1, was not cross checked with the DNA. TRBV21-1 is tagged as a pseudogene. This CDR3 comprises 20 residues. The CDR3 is CASSNGPIQTGTVAYNEQFF. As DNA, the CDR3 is TGTGCCAGCAGCAATGGTCCAATTCAAACCGGGACAGTTGCCTACAATGAGCAGTTCTTC.

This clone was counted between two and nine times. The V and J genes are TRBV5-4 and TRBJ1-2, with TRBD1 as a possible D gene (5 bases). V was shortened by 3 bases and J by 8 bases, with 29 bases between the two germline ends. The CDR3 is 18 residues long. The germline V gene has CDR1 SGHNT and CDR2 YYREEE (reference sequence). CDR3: CASSSVQDIYGLAKGYTF. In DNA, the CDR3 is TGTGCCAGCAGCTCGGTCCAGGACATATATGGCCTGGCGAAGGGCTACACCTTC.

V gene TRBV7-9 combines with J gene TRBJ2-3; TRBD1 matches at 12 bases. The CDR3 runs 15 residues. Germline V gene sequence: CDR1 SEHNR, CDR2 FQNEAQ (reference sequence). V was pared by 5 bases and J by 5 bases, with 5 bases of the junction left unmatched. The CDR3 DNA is TGTGCCAGCAGCCCGGGGGACAGGGGGCTAGATACGCAGTATTTT. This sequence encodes CASSPGDRGLDTQYF.

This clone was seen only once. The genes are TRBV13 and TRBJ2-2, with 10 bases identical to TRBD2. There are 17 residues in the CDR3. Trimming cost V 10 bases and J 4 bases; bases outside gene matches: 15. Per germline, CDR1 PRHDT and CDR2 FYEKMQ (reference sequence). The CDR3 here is CATRVTSGRAGTGELFF. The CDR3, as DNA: TGTGCCACTCGAGTTACCAGCGGGAGGGCGGGCACCGGGGAGCTGTTTTTT. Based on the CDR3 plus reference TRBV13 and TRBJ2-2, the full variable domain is AAGVIQSPRHLIKEKRETATLKCYPIPRHDTVYWYQQGPGQDPQFLISFYEKMQSDKGSIPDRFSAQQFSDYHSELNMSSLELGDSALYFCATRVTSGRAGTGELFFGEGSRLTVL.

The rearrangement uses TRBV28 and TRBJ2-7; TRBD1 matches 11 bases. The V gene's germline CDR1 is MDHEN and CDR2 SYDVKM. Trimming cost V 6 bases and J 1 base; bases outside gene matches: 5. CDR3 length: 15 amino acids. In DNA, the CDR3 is TGTGCCAGCAGAGCCGGGACAGGGGGTTCCTACGAGCAGTACTTC. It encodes CASRAGTGGSYEQYF.

The CDR3 nucleotides are TGTGCCTGGAGTTCTCTGGGGAGGGTGGGGACCCAGTACTTC. Residues: CAWSSLGRVGTQYF. The rearrangement links TRBV30 to TRBJ2-5, with TRBD2 matching over 7 bases. The CDR3 is 14 amino acids. Germline assignment: CDR1 GTSNPN and CDR2 SVGIG (reference sequence). Losses at the gene ends were 2 bases for V and 7 bases for J; bases not matched to a gene: 10.

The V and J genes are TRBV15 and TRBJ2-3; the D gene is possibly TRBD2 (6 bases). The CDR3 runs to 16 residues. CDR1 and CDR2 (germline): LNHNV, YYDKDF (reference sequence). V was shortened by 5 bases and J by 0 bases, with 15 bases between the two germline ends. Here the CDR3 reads CATSRPEGPSTDTQYF. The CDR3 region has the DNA TGTGCCACCAGCCGACCGGAGGGTCCTAGCACAGATACGCAGTATTTT. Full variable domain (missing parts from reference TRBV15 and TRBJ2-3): DAMVIQNPRYQVTQFGKPVTLSCSQTLNHNVMYWYQQKSSQAPKLLFHYYDKDFNNEADTPDNFQSRRPNTSFCFLDIRSPGLGDTAMYLCATSRPEGPSTDTQYFGPGTRLTVL.

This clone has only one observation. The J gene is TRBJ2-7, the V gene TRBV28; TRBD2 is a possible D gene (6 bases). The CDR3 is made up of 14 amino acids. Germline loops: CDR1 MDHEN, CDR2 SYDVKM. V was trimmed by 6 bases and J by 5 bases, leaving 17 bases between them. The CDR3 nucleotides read TGTGCCAGCAGAGTCGGGGGAGGCGCGCACGAGCAGTACTTC. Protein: CASRVGGGAHEQYF.

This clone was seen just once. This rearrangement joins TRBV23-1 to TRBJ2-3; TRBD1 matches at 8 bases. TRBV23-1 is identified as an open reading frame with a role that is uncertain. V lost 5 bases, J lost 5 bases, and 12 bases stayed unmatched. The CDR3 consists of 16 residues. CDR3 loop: CASSYNDPGGRDTQYF. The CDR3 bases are TGCGCCAGCAGTTACAATGACCCAGGGGGCAGAGATACGCAGTATTTT.

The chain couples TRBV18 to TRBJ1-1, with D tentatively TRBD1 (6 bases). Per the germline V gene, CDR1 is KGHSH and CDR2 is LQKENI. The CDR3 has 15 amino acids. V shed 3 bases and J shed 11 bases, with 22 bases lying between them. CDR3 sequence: CASSPTTVETGRAFF. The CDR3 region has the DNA TGTGCCAGCTCACCGACCACGGTGGAGACAGGAAGGGCTTTCTTT.

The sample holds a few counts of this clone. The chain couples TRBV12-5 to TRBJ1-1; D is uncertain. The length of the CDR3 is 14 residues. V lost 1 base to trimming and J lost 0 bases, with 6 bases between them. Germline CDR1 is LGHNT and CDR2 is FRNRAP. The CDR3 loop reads CASGLARMNTEAFF. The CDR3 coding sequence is TGTGCTAGTGGTTTGGCTAGGATGAACACTGAAGCTTTCTTT.

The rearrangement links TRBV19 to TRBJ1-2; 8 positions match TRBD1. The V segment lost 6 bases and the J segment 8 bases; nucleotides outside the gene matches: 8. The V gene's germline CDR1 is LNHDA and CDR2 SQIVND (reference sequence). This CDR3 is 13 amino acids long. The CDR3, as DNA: TGTGCCAGTAGGTACGACAGGGGCCCAGGCTACACCTTC. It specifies CASRYDRGPGYTF.

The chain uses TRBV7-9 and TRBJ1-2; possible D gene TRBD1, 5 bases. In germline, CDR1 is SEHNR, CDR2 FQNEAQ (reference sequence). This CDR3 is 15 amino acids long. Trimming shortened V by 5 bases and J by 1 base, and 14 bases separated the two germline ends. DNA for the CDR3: TGTGCCAGCAGCCCGTACCGGGGGGGTAACTATGGCTACACCTTC. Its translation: CASSPYRGGNYGYTF.

The CDR3 sequence is CASSTRTGLTEAFF. In DNA form, the CDR3 reads TGTGCCAGCAGCACTCGGACAGGGTTAACTGAAGCTTTCTTT. V is TRBV13 and J is TRBJ1-1; 8 bases match TRBD1. CDR3 length: 14 residues. CDR1 PRHDT and CDR2 FYEKMQ come from the germline V gene (reference sequence). The junction had 7 bases not matched to a gene; V was cut back by 5 bases and J by 5 bases. Drawing the rest from reference TRBV13 and TRBJ1-1, the complete variable domain is AAGVIQSPRHLIKEKRETATLKCYPIPRHDTVYWYQQGPGQDPQFLISFYEKMQSDKGSIPDRFSAQQFSDYHSELNMSSLELGDSALYFCASSTRTGLTEAFFGQGTRLTVV.

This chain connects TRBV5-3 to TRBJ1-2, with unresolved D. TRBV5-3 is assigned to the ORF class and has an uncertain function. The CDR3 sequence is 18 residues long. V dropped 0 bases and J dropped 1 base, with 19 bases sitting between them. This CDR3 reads CARSLAGVRIDSNYGYTF. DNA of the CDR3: TGTGCCAGAAGCTTGGCAGGCGTTAGGATTGATAGTAACTATGGCTACACCTTC.

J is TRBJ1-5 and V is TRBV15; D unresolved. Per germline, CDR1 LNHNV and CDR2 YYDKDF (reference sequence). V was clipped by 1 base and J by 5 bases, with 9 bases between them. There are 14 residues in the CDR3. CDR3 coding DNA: TGTGCCACCAGCAGAGGCCGAGTCGATCAGCCCCAGCATTTT. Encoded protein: CATSRGRVDQPQHF.